The 10 T cell receptor beta chains below come from one sample, sequenced in a study of neoadjuvant anti-PD-1 for oral cavity cancer (dated by TCRdb to the early 2020s). The time point label of this sample denotes: after neoadjuvant nivolumab, at surgical resection. Libraries were prepared through the immunoSEQ multiplex PCR assay. Here the immuneACCESS table is served through TCRdb, limited to in-frame sequences with V and J called. Missing clones are a known gap in these copies; in checked studies unresolved V genes cover under half, and the rest lacks a known reason. Across this sample there are more than 30,000 clones, with 35% to 40% seen only once. The ten largest clonotypes hold approximately 15% of the sample. Material: tumor tissue, obtained after nivolumab (anti-PD-1) treatment. These receptors were obtained from a person aged 35-79 years with oral cavity squamous cell carcinoma.

This clone was picked up a small number of times. The chain couples TRBV20-1 to TRBJ2-5, with D unresolved. The germline gives CDR1 DFQATT, CDR2 SNEGSKA (reference sequence). This CDR3 is built from 10 residues. V was clipped by 8 bases and J by 11 bases, with 15 bases between them. In DNA, the CDR3 is TGCAGTACCAAAAGCCCACCTCAGTACTTC. It yields the protein CSTKSPPQYF.

This clone was seen a handful of times. The chain links TRBV4-1 to TRBJ2-5; perhaps TRBD2 as D (6 bases). Germline V gene data show CDR1 as MGHRA and CDR2 as YSYEKL. CDR3 length: 15 amino acids. The ends were cut back, 4 bases at V and 2 bases at J, with 14 bases in the middle. CDR3 region: CASSRSTGVQETQYF. CDR3 nucleotide sequence: TGCGCCAGCAGCCGCAGCACGGGGGTACAAGAGACCCAGTACTTC.

This sequence joins TRBV7-2 and TRBJ2-3; D might be TRBD2 (6 bases). Germline-derived CDR1 and CDR2 are SGHTA and FQGNSA. The CDR3 totals 14 residues. Deletions cut 4 bases from V and 1 base from J, with 9 bases between. CDR3 amino acids: CASSSKRGTDTQYF. The CDR3 DNA follows: TGTGCCAGCAGCTCAAAGCGGGGCACAGATACGCAGTATTTT.

This clone has a handful of counts. The chain links TRBV5-6 to TRBJ2-1; D is unresolved. The CDR3 is 13 residues long. V lost 4 bases to trimming and J lost 4 bases, with 9 bases between them. Looked up from germline, CDR1 is SGHDT and CDR2 is YYEEEE. CDR3 in amino acids: CASSRPPYNEQFF. The DNA of the CDR3 is TGTGCCAGCAGCCGGCCGCCATACAATGAGCAGTTCTTC.

The chain is built from TRBV2 and TRBJ1-1, with TRBD1 matching over 9 bases. V lost 6 bases, J lost 4 bases, and 3 bases stayed unmatched. Germline V gene data show CDR1 as SNHLY and CDR2 as FYNNEI. This CDR3 contains 13 residues. The CDR3 loop reads CASRATGGTEAFF. CDR3 DNA: TGTGCCAGCAGGGCGACAGGGGGCACTGAAGCTTTCTTT.

This clone was recorded a few times. The chain combines TRBV30 with TRBJ2-3; D might be TRBD1 (5 bases). Germline CDR1 and CDR2: GTSNPN and SVGIG (reference sequence). The CDR3 is 16 amino acids. The ends were cut back, 0 bases at V and 1 base at J, with 14 bases in the middle. The CDR3 nucleotides are TGTGCCTGGAGTGTGGGTGGACAAACCCGCACAGATACGCAGTATTTT. It is translated as CAWSVGGQTRTDTQYF.

This sequence joins TRBV7-2 and TRBJ2-1, with D unresolved. The length of the CDR3 is 13 residues. CDR1 is SGHTA and CDR2 is FQGNSA in the germline V gene. Trimming pared 4 bases from V and 5 bases from J, leaving 9 bases between. The CDR3 bases are TGTGCCAGCAGCTCCGTCTATCACAATGAGCAGTTCTTC. It encodes CASSSVYHNEQFF.

The J gene is TRBJ2-5, the V gene TRBV4-2; 10 bases map to TRBD2. V gave up 4 bases and J gave up 0 bases; unmatched junction bases: 11. CDR3 length equals 18 residues. Germline V lookup: CDR1 LGHNA, CDR2 YNFKEQ. CDR3 amino acids: CASSRRGGSGGNQETQYF. CDR3 bases: TGTGCCAGCAGCCGCAGGGGTGGTAGCGGGGGGAACCAAGAGACCCAGTACTTC.

This sequence joins TRBV15 and TRBJ2-3, with no clear D. Germline lookup yields CDR1 LNHNV and CDR2 YYDKDF (reference sequence). The CDR3 spans 14 residues. The V gene lost 1 base and the J gene lost 4 bases, with 9 bases spanning the gap. CDR3 residues: CATSRVGSPDTQYF. CDR3 bases: TGTGCCACCAGCAGAGTGGGCAGTCCAGATACGCAGTATTTT.

This clone appeared many times. The chain couples TRBV7-4 to TRBJ2-5; D uncertain. In germline, CDR1 is SGHVT, CDR2 SQSDAQ. V gave up 2 bases and J gave up 0 bases, with 13 bases separating them. This CDR3 contains 16 residues. The CDR3 DNA reads as TGTGCCAGCAGCTTATCCCGTTGTCAGGACCAAGAGACCCAGTACTTC. Translating gives CASSLSRCQDQETQYF.